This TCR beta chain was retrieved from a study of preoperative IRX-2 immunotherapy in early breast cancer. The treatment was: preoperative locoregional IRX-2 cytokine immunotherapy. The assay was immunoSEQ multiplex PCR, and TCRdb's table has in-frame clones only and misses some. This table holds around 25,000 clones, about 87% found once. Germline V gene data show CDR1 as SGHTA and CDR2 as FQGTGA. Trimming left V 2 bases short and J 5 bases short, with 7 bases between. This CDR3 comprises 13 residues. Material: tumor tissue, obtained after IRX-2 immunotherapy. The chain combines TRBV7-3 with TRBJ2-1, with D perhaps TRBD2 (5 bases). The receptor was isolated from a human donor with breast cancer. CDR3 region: CASSLAADNEQFF. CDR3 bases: TGTGCCAGCAGCTTAGCAGCGGACAATGAGCAGTTCTTC.